The 13 T cell receptor beta chains in this list originate from one sample, sequenced in a study of blood T cell repertoires in COVID-19. The data were produced by immunoSEQ multiplex PCR, yet TCRdb's version contains in-frame clones alone and is incomplete. The sample yields 650,000 to 800,000 clones, just under 90% seen once. The source material was peripheral blood. The receptors shown here come from a young woman with acute or convalescent COVID-19.

J is TRBJ2-3 and V is TRBV5-1; D remains ambiguous. Trimming pared 4 bases from V and 1 base from J, leaving 4 bases between. The CDR3 covers 12 residues. Germline lookup yields CDR1 SGHRS and CDR2 YFSETQ. The chain's CDR3 is CASSLRTDTQYF. In nucleotides, the CDR3 is TGCGCCAGCAGCCTTCGCACAGATACGCAGTATTTT.

The CDR3 DNA follows: TGTGCCAGCAGCCCCTGGGACAGGAACTACGAGCAGTACTTC. Amino acid sequence: CASSPWDRNYEQYF. J is TRBJ2-7 and V is TRBV11-2, with TRBD1 matching over 8 bases. CDR3 size: 14 residues. Trimming took 5 bases from V and 3 from J; bases not matched to a gene: 6. Germline CDR1 and CDR2: SGHAT and FQNNGV.

A single count supports this clone. The chain recombines TRBV29-1 with TRBJ2-1; TRBD1 aligns across 9 bases. The CDR3 has 12 residues. CDR1 is SQVTM, CDR2 ANQGSEA, per germline. Losses at the gene ends were 7 bases for V and 12 bases for J; bases not matched to a gene: 10. CDR3 in DNA: TGCAGCGCCCGACCCCCGGGACAGGGGCAGTTCTTC. Protein product: CSARPPGQGQFF.

The chain links TRBV5-4 to TRBJ2-2; D might be TRBD2 (5 bases). Between the trimmed V and J ends, which lost 4 bases and 0 bases, there was a span of 10 bases. CDR1 and CDR2 from the germline V gene are SGHNT and YYREEE (reference sequence). The CDR3 loop spans 15 amino acids. CDR3 protein: CASSPWGANTGELFF. DNA of the CDR3: TGTGCCAGCAGCCCCTGGGGAGCGAACACCGGGGAGCTGTTTTTT.

The genes are TRBV11-1 and TRBJ2-1; D is perhaps TRBD1 (6 bases). The CDR3 is made up of 15 amino acids. The germline gives CDR1 SGHAT, CDR2 FQDESV (reference sequence). The germline V and J ends were trimmed by 2 bases and 0 bases, with 8 bases remaining between them. CDR3 sequence: CASSLRGYSYNEQFF. The CDR3 nucleotides read TGTGCCAGCAGCTTAAGGGGGTACTCCTACAATGAGCAGTTCTTC. The full variable domain, in which reference TRBV11-1 and TRBJ2-1 provide the parts outside the CDR3, is EAEVAQSPRYKITEKSQAVAFWCDPISGHATLYWYRQILGQGPELLVQFQDESVVDDSQLPKDRFSAERLKGVDSTLKIQPAELGDSAMYLCASSLRGYSYNEQFFGPGTRLTVL.

The V call is TRBV4-3, the J call TRBJ2-2, with a weak D call TRBD1 (5 bases). Trimming pared 0 bases from V and 6 bases from J, leaving 17 bases between. Germline values: CDR1 LGHNA, CDR2 YSLEER. This CDR3 region has 17 residues. The CDR3 DNA reads TGCGCCAGCAGCCAAGATCTTCCAGGGCGGTATTCCGGGGAGCTGTTTTTT. Residues: CASSQDLPGRYSGELFF.

The chain uses TRBV6-1 and TRBJ1-4; no firm D call. Germline lookup yields CDR1 MNHNS and CDR2 SASEGT. This CDR3 region has 16 residues. V shed 0 bases and J shed 8 bases, with 16 bases lying between them. CDR3 DNA: TGTGCCAGCAGTGAAGCGCGAGGTACGGTAGAGGAAAAACTGTTTTTT. Translation gives CASSEARGTVEEKLFF.

In DNA form, the CDR3 reads TGTGCCAGCAGTGATCGGGACAGGGCTGGAAACACCATATATTTT. Encoded protein: CASSDRDRAGNTIYF. V gene TRBV6-1 combines with J gene TRBJ1-3; TRBD1 matches 9 bases. V was pared by 3 bases and J by 2 bases, with 2 bases of the junction left unmatched. There are 15 residues in the CDR3. Germline V gives CDR1 MNHNS, CDR2 SASEGT.

The chain joins TRBV7-7 to TRBJ2-7; TRBD2 might be the D (5 bases). Germline V CDR1 and CDR2: SSHAT, FNYEAQ (reference sequence). V lost 4 bases to trimming and J lost 5 bases, with 15 bases between them. This CDR3 region has 14 residues. The CDR3 region is CASSSGTGNHEQYF. The CDR3 coding sequence is TGTGCCAGCAGCTCGGGAACTGGGAACCACGAGCAGTACTTC.

The J gene is TRBJ1-1, the V gene TRBV3-1 (or the pseudogene TRBV3-2); the D is unclear. Trimming took off 5 bases at V and 1 base at J, with 8 bases between the two ends. CDR1 and CDR2 from the germline V gene are LGHDT and YNNKEL (reference sequence). CDR3 length equals 13 residues. The CDR3 spells CASSYAGNTEAFF. The CDR3 DNA is TGTGCCAGCAGCTATGCAGGGAACACTGAAGCTTTCTTT.

The chain employs TRBV19 and TRBJ1-5, with 7 bases fitting TRBD1. Germline assignment: CDR1 LNHDA and CDR2 SQIVND (reference sequence). There are 15 residues in the CDR3. Trimming removed 10 bases from V and 2 bases from J; junction bases left unmatched: 11. The CDR3 DNA follows: TGTGCCACCCCGGGACAGAGTATAGGCAATCAGCCCCAGCATTTT. It yields the protein CATPGQSIGNQPQHF.

The gene calls are TRBV3-1 (or the pseudogene TRBV3-2) and TRBJ1-2, with TRBD1 matching 8 bases. V gave up 4 bases and J gave up 4 bases; unmatched junction bases: 8. CDR3 length: 15 residues. Looked up from germline, CDR1 is LGHDT and CDR2 is YNNKEL (reference sequence). As DNA, the CDR3 is TGTGCCAGCAGCCTACAGGGGGAGGGAATCTATGGCTACACCTTC. Translation: CASSLQGEGIYGYTF.

This clone has only a few counts. The chain employs TRBV29-1 and TRBJ1-1; no definite D call. This CDR3 is 12 amino acids long. Trimming shortened V by 7 bases and J by 5 bases, and 14 bases separated the two germline ends. CDR1 and CDR2 (germline): SQVTM, ANQGSEA. CDR3 bases: TGCAGCGGGGTCAGACTAGCAACTGAAGCTTTCTTT. Amino acids: CSGVRLATEAFF.